The 10 T cell receptor beta chains in this list originate from one sample, sequenced in a study of cytomegalovirus exposure and HLA in healthy donors. Vbeta (60) and Jbeta (13) primers were used in the PCR. Sequencing used immunoSEQ multiplex PCR; TCRdb keeps in-frame clones, though not all of them. The sample holds 75,000 to 95,000 clones, around 69% seen once. Sequencing was performed on PBMCs. Receptors were obtained from a young man in good health and CMV-seronegative.

CDR3 protein: CASSLGSGGQAEAFF. The CDR3 DNA follows: TGCGCCAGCAGCTTGGGGTCAGGGGGCCAGGCTGAAGCTTTCTTT. This chain uses TRBV5-1 with TRBJ1-1; TRBD1 agrees at 8 bases. CDR1 SGHRS and CDR2 YFSETQ come from the germline V gene. J gave up 6 bases and V 0 bases, and 7 bases lay outside the gene matches. The CDR3 is 15 amino acids.

This chain links TRBV19 with TRBJ1-3, with D hard to call. The CDR3 is made up of 13 amino acids. V lost 6 bases and J lost 3, with 9 bases in between. From germline, CDR1 is LNHDA and CDR2 SQIVND (reference sequence). The CDR3 protein is CASRLNNGNTIYF. DNA of the CDR3: TGTGCCAGTAGGTTAAATAATGGAAACACCATATATTTT.

The CDR3 region is CASSNSRGASGFGEQYF. CDR3 nucleotide sequence: TGTGCCAGCAGCAACTCTCGGGGGGCTAGCGGGTTCGGCGAGCAGTACTTC. The chain has TRBV7-9 and TRBJ2-7; TRBD2 agrees at 8 bases. V shed 5 bases, J shed 6 bases, and the junction held 18 bases outside the gene matches. CDR3 length equals 17 residues. CDR1 and CDR2 from the germline V gene are SEHNR and FQNEAQ (reference sequence).

The chain couples TRBV10-3 to TRBJ1-1; D possibly corresponds to TRBD1 (6 bases). The V and J ends lost 10 bases and 2 bases respectively, with 8 bases between them. Germline V CDR1 and CDR2: ENHRY, SYGVKD. The CDR3 has 11 amino acids. The CDR3 loop is CATGENTEAFF. As DNA, the CDR3 is TGTGCCACAGGGGAAAACACTGAAGCTTTCTTT.

CDR3 sequence: CASSTLGPDTQYF. The CDR3 DNA is TGTGCCAGCAGCACCCTAGGTCCTGATACGCAGTATTTT. This sequence joins TRBV5-6 and TRBJ2-3; no clear D gene. With 4 bases removed from V and 6 bases from J, the gap between germline ends came to 12 bases. This CDR3 is 13 amino acids long. The germline V gene has CDR1 SGHDT and CDR2 YYEEEE. Using reference TRBV5-6 and TRBJ2-3 for the parts outside the CDR3, the full variable domain is DAGVTQSPTHLIKTRGQQVTLRCSPKSGHDTVSWYQQALGQGPQFIFQYYEEEERQRGNFPDRFSGHQFPNYSSELNVNALLLGDSALYLCASSTLGPDTQYFGPGTRLTVL.

This clone has a handful of counts. This sequence joins TRBV4-2 and TRBJ2-5; 10 positions agree with TRBD2. The CDR3 has 18 amino acids. V lost 0 bases and J lost 3; bases outside the gene matches: 10. Per the germline V gene, CDR1 is LGHNA and CDR2 is YNFKEQ. CDR3 coding DNA: TGTGCCAGCAGCCAAGATACCCGAAACCTAGCGGGAGAAGAGACCCAGTACTTC. The encoded protein is CASSQDTRNLAGEETQYF.

In its sample, this clone was seen a few times. The V gene is TRBV7-6, the J gene TRBJ2-7; D uncertain. The germline CDR1 and CDR2 sequences are SGHVS and FNYEAQ. CDR3 size: 16 residues. Trimming took 5 bases from V and 0 from J, leaving 17 bases between them. CDR3 loop: CASSPTPHLASYEQYF. CDR3 DNA sequence: TGTGCCAGCAGCCCCACTCCCCACCTTGCCTCCTACGAGCAGTACTTC.

V gene TRBV14 combines with J gene TRBJ1-1; D not certain. Germline assignment: CDR1 SGHDN and CDR2 FVKESK. V was clipped by 1 base and J by 9 bases, with 18 bases between them. The CDR3 runs 15 residues. CDR3 in amino acids: CASSQGSQFPAQAFF. The CDR3 bases are TGTGCCAGCAGCCAAGGGTCACAGTTTCCCGCGCAAGCTTTCTTT.

This rearrangement joins TRBV5-1 to TRBJ2-7, with 7 bases matching TRBD1. Unmatched junction bases numbered 9, after V lost 4 bases and J lost 5 bases. The germline CDR1 and CDR2 sequences are SGHRS and YFSETQ. This CDR3 comprises 14 residues. The CDR3 DNA reads as TGCGCCAGCAGCGACGGACAGGCTTCGGACGAGCAGTACTTC. Protein: CASSDGQASDEQYF.

This clone has a single count. The chain carries TRBV2 and TRBJ1-2; TRBD1 matches 7 bases. The germline gives CDR1 SNHLY, CDR2 FYNNEI. CDR3 length: 16 amino acids. J was trimmed by 3 bases and V by 4 bases; bases with no gene match: 11. The CDR3 coding sequence is TGTGCCAGCAGTGTGCACAGGGGAGATGGGGACTATGGCTACACCTTC. This gives the protein CASSVHRGDGDYGYTF.